The next 31 T cell receptor beta chains were all read from a single sample in a study of blood T cells in healthy people across ages (dated by TCRdb to between 2015 and 2017). The library was obtained by 5' RACE. Sequencing instrument: Illumina HiSeq 2500. The second PCR ran for roughly 7 to 11 cycles and used a J-beta primer mix along with a sample-barcoded 5' primer. TCRdb reran the public reads through fastp at Q25 and MiXCR, keeping productive beta chains. Each entry merges the rows of one CDR3 protein and shows their most common DNA and genes. The sample yields approximately 810,000 distinct CDR3 sequences; 29% were counted once. The top ten constitute 17% of the sample. Sequences were obtained from blood. All receptors derive from a woman older than 75 in good health.

Remarks on this clonotype: One base away lies a much larger clone, so this may be a sequencing read error. The rearrangement joins TRBV9 to TRBJ2-6, with D possibly matching TRBD2 (5 bases). This CDR3 spans 16 amino acids. The germline V gene has CDR1 SGDLS and CDR2 YYNGEE. The CDR3 reads CTSSARTGSGANVLTF. For the CDR3, the DNA is TGTACCAGCAGCGCGAGGACGGGGTCTGGGGCCAACGTCCTGACTTTC.

This clonotype was found a few times. This chain uses TRBV2 with TRBJ1-2, with D tentatively TRBD1 (6 bases). V was cut by 8 bases and J by 4 bases, with 17 bases left in between. The germline V gene encodes CDR1 SNHLY and CDR2 FYNNEI. The CDR3 runs 14 residues. This CDR3 reads CASVVQGPRYGYTF. The CDR3 nucleotides read TGTGCCAGCGTAGTACAGGGACCTCGCTATGGCTACACCTTC.

The chain couples TRBV12-3 or TRBV12-4 to TRBJ2-3; D perhaps matches TRBD1 (6 bases). The ends were cut back, 1 base at V and 11 bases at J, with 22 bases in the middle. The CDR3 length is 16 residues. CDR3 residues: CASSLGGRMTPDVQYF. Written as DNA, the CDR3 is TGTGCCAGCAGTTTAGGGGGGCGGATGACACCGGATGTGCAGTATTTT.

In its sample, this clonotype was seen a few times. The chain links TRBV4-1 to TRBJ1-5, with D unresolved. Germline values: CDR1 MGHRA, CDR2 YSYEKL. The CDR3 has 15 amino acids. The germline V and J ends were trimmed by 0 bases and 3 bases, with 9 bases remaining between them. CDR3 residues: CASSQDGRANQPQHF. The CDR3 coding sequence is TGCGCCAGCAGCCAAGATGGGAGGGCCAATCAGCCCCAGCATTTT.

At least ten counts were recorded for this clonotype. This rearrangement joins TRBV9 to TRBJ2-3; D is uncertain. The CDR3 is 14 amino acids. Trimming left V 1 base short and J 0 bases short, with 6 bases between. Germline V gene lookup returns CDR1 SGDLS and CDR2 YYNGEE. As DNA, the CDR3 is TGTGCCAGCAGCGTACTTAGTAGCACAGATACGCAGTATTTT. Protein product: CASSVLSSTDTQYF.

The V gene is TRBV12-3 or TRBV12-4, the J gene TRBJ2-7, with 10 bases lining up with TRBD2. Trimming removed 4 bases from V and 4 bases from J; junction bases left unmatched: 7. This CDR3 region has 15 residues. CDR3 protein: CASSSGLADPYEQYF. As DNA, the CDR3 is TGTGCCAGCAGTTCAGGACTAGCGGACCCTTACGAGCAGTACTTC.

This clonotype was counted at least ten times. This chain's CDR3 is CASSYGTGGAHYGYTF. The CDR3 DNA is TGTGCCAGCAGCTACGGGACAGGGGGCGCCCACTATGGCTACACCTTC. The chain joins TRBV7-2 to TRBJ1-2; TRBD1 matches at 12 bases. Germline V gene data show CDR1 as SGHTA and CDR2 as FQGNSA. There are 16 residues in the CDR3. V trimming: 4 bases; J trimming: 3 bases; junction bases outside the gene matches: 6.

This clonotype was picked up many times. V is TRBV3-1 and J is TRBJ2-7; D is unclear. Trimming took off 0 bases at V and 6 bases at J, with 9 bases between the two ends. Germline V gene lookup returns CDR1 LGHDT and CDR2 YNNKEL (reference sequence). There are 13 residues in the CDR3. CDR3 amino acids: CASSQDLAAEQYF. CDR3 bases: TGTGCCAGCAGCCAAGACCTGGCAGCCGAGCAGTACTTC.

This clonotype showed up many times. V usage is TRBV20-1 and J usage is TRBJ2-4; 12 nucleotides match TRBD2. V trimming: 6 bases; J trimming: 6 bases; junction bases outside the gene matches: 6. Germline assignment: CDR1 DFQATT and CDR2 SNEGSKA (reference sequence). The CDR3 totals 14 residues. The CDR3 loop is CSAPSGGALNIQYF. In DNA form, the CDR3 reads TGCAGTGCCCCTAGCGGGGGGGCCTTAAACATTCAGTACTTC.

This clonotype occurred many times. V usage is TRBV7-2 and J usage is TRBJ2-5, with 8 positions matching TRBD2. Looked up from germline, CDR1 is SGHTA and CDR2 is FQGNSA. The J segment lost 2 bases and the V segment lost 1 base, leaving 6 bases of the junction unmatched. The CDR3 sequence is 16 residues long. The chain's CDR3 is CASSLGPSGGQETQYF. CDR3 coding DNA: TGTGCCAGCAGCTTAGGCCCCAGCGGGGGACAAGAGACCCAGTACTTC.

This clonotype has at least ten counts. This chain connects TRBV29-1 to TRBJ2-7; D not resolved. V was shortened by 3 bases and J by 0 bases, with 9 bases between the two germline ends. The CDR3 length is 13 residues. CDR1 and CDR2 (germline): SQVTM, ANQGSEA. CDR3 DNA: TGCAGCGTTGAGGGTATAGGCTCCTACGAGCAGTACTTC. It is translated as CSVEGIGSYEQYF.

This clonotype was recorded at least ten times. This clone may be a read error of a much larger clone one base away. The rearrangement uses TRBV10-3 and TRBJ1-4; no reliable D call. Germline V gene data show CDR1 as ENHRY and CDR2 as SYGVKD. CDR3 length: 13 amino acids. The CDR3 spells CAINQAANEKRFF. CDR3 bases: TGTGCCATTAACCAGGCAGCTAATGAAAAACGGTTTTTT.

On this clonotype itself: A much larger clone lies a single base off, so this may be a read error. This rearrangement joins TRBV6-5 to TRBJ1-4; 9 nucleotides agree with TRBD1. The V segment lost 6 bases and the J segment 8 bases; nucleotides outside the gene matches: 13. The CDR3 is 16 amino acids. Germline V gives CDR1 MNHEY, CDR2 SVGAGI. This chain's CDR3 is CASSSRPGQGYEKLFF. CDR3 bases: TGTGCCAGCAGCTCACGACCGGGACAGGGCTACGAAAAACTGTTTTTT.

At least ten counts were recorded for this clonotype. The V call is TRBV7-2, the J call TRBJ2-7; D might be TRBD1 or TRBD2, each matching 6 bases. The germline V gene encodes CDR1 SGHTA and CDR2 FQGNSA. CDR3 length: 15 residues. V was trimmed by 8 bases and J by 4 bases, leaving 21 bases between them. For the CDR3, the DNA is TGTGCCAGCTCCCACCCCCTGGGGGGCGGATACGAGCAGTACTTC. Its protein is CASSHPLGGGYEQYF.

This clonotype showed up many times. The chain recombines TRBV7-9 with TRBJ2-7; a weak D match, TRBD1 (6 bases). Germline values: CDR1 SEHNR, CDR2 FQNEAQ (reference sequence). The CDR3 loop spans 14 amino acids. The ends were cut back, 5 bases at V and 6 bases at J, with 17 bases in the middle. CDR3 in DNA: TGTGCCAGCAGCAGGTCCGGGACAAGATTCGAGCAGTACTTC. Translating it yields CASSRSGTRFEQYF.

This clonotype was picked up many times. The chain has TRBV9 and TRBJ2-3; 12 bases are a match to TRBD2. V shed 4 bases and J 0 bases; nucleotides not matched to a gene: 9. This CDR3 contains 18 residues. Germline V gives CDR1 SGDLS, CDR2 YYNGEE. CDR3: CASSTGLAGYTSTDTQYF. CDR3 nucleotides: TGTGCCAGCAGCACCGGACTAGCGGGGTATACTAGCACAGATACGCAGTATTTT.

This clonotype appeared a few times. This chain links TRBV12-3 or TRBV12-4 with TRBJ1-5; 7 nucleotides agree with TRBD1. The CDR3 spans 15 residues. The V segment lost 6 bases and the J segment 5 bases; nucleotides outside the gene matches: 10. CDR3 in DNA: TGTGCCAGCAGGCGAGGGGGCCTCAGCGATCAGCCCCAGCATTTT. This gives the protein CASRRGGLSDQPQHF.

Worth noting for this clonotype: A junction end diverges from the germline sequence, so it may reflect a read error. V usage is TRBV10-2 and J usage is TRBJ1-5; 10 bases agree with TRBD1. CDR1 is WSHSY and CDR2 is SAAADI in the germline V gene. CDR3 size: 15 residues. CDR3 in amino acids: CASSAGTGASQSQHF. The CDR3 DNA reads TGCGCCAGCAGTGCCGGGACAGGGGCTTCTCAGTCCCAGCATTTT.

Ten or more counts support this clonotype. The chain uses TRBV14 and TRBJ1-2; unclear D gene. Germline CDR1 and CDR2: SGHDN and FVKESK. CDR3 size: 14 residues. Trimming pared 1 base from V and 3 bases from J, leaving 9 bases between. CDR3: CASSQGYSDYGYTF. The CDR3 DNA reads as TGTGCCAGCAGCCAAGGCTACAGTGACTATGGCTACACCTTC.

Notes on this clonotype: A much larger clone is a single base away; this may be a read error. This chain links TRBV2 with TRBJ2-5, with 7 bases matching TRBD2. The CDR3 covers 13 residues. The germline gives CDR1 SNHLY, CDR2 FYNNEI. With V trimmed by 7 bases and J by 11 bases, 13 bases remained unmatched. CDR3 sequence: CASTLGGRNEQYF. The CDR3, as DNA: TGTGCCAGCACCCTAGGCGGGAGAAATGAGCAGTACTTC.

The V call is TRBV20-1, the J call TRBJ2-4, with D perhaps being TRBD1 or TRBD2 (5 bases each). Between the trimmed V and J ends, which lost 5 bases and 6 bases, there was a span of 20 bases. The CDR3 consists of 15 residues. Germline V gene data show CDR1 as DFQATT and CDR2 as SNEGSKA (reference sequence). CDR3: CSAGERRPRGNIQYF. The CDR3 coding sequence is TGCAGTGCTGGGGAGCGACGCCCAAGGGGAAACATTCAGTACTTC.

The CDR3 here is CASSSQLGSVNEQYF. The CDR3 DNA reads TGTGCCAGCAGTTCCCAATTGGGTAGTGTGAATGAGCAGTACTTC. This chain links TRBV27 with TRBJ2-7; D call uncertain. This CDR3 contains 15 residues. The germline gives CDR1 MNHEY, CDR2 SMNVEV (reference sequence). The V and J ends lost 4 bases and 7 bases respectively, with 20 bases between them.

As concerns this clonotype: This may be a read error, as it is one base from a much larger clone. The chain employs TRBV11-2 and TRBJ2-1, with 10 bases that match TRBD1. After removal of 6 bases from V and 10 bases from J, the junction contained 6 bases not matched to a gene. CDR3 length equals 13 residues. Germline V CDR1 and CDR2: SGHAT, FQNNGV. The CDR3 DNA sequence: TGTGCCAGCAGAAGACAGGGGGCCTACGAGCAGTTCTTC. Its translation: CASRRQGAYEQFF.

A note on this clonotype: A much more abundant neighbour one base away suggests this may be a read error. The J gene is TRBJ2-1, the V gene TRBV3-1; TRBD2 agrees at 7 bases. Looked up from germline, CDR1 is LGHDT and CDR2 is YNNKEL (reference sequence). The ends lost 7 bases at V and 9 bases at J; junction bases unmatched: 21. The CDR3 has 17 amino acids. The CDR3 loop is CASNQHGPQTSYGEQFF. The DNA for the CDR3 is TGTGCCAGCAACCAGCATGGGCCTCAGACTAGCTACGGTGAGCAGTTCTTC.

In its sample, this clonotype was seen a few times. This may come from a read error, since a much larger clone is one base off. This chain links TRBV29-1 with TRBJ2-6, with 10 bases fitting TRBD1. CDR3 size: 14 residues. Germline lookup yields CDR1 SQVTM and CDR2 ANQGSEA. The CDR3 here is CSVGQGTGASVLTF. As DNA, the CDR3 is TGCAGCGTGGGACAGGGGACAGGGGCCAGCGTCCTGACTTTC.

CDR3 loop: CASSRDRGSGNTIYF. The CDR3 DNA follows: TGCGCCAGCAGCCGGGACAGGGGCTCTGGAAACACCATATATTTT. The chain carries TRBV5-1 and TRBJ1-3, with TRBD1 matching over 10 bases. The CDR3 contains 15 residues. Germline V gene lookup returns CDR1 SGHRS and CDR2 YFSETQ. Trimming took 4 bases from V and 0 from J; bases not matched to a gene: 1. Combining the CDR3 with reference TRBV5-1 and TRBJ1-3 gives the whole variable domain KAGVTQTPRYLIKTRGQQVTLSCSPISGHRSVSWYQQTPGQGLQFLFEYFSETQRNKGNFPGRFSGRQFSNSRSEMNVSTLELGDSALYLCASSRDRGSGNTIYFGEGSWLTVV.

Worth noting for this clonotype: A much larger clonotype is one base distant, so this may be a read error. V and J are TRBV5-4 and TRBJ2-5; 8 bases map to TRBD2. V shed 7 bases and J 5 bases; nucleotides not matched to a gene: 16. Germline-derived CDR1 and CDR2 are SGHNT and YYREEE (reference sequence). The CDR3 has 16 amino acids. CDR3 sequence reads: CASGLTHGGARETQYF. CDR3 nucleotide sequence: TGTGCCAGCGGCCTAACACACGGGGGGGCGAGGGAGACCCAGTACTTC.

In regard to this clonotype: One end of the junction fails to match germline, which may point to a read error. This chain joins TRBV4-2 and TRBJ2-1; TRBD2 aligns across 9 bases. This CDR3 has 19 residues. Looked up from germline, CDR1 is LGHNA and CDR2 is YNFKEQ. The CDR3 DNA follows: TGTGCCAGCGGCCAAGAACTAATGGGAGCGGGGGGCCTTCCCCTCGAGCAGTTCTTC. Protein product: CASGQELMGAGGLPLEQFF.

This chain uses TRBV9 with TRBJ2-7; D possibly corresponds to TRBD2 (6 bases). The CDR3 is 15 amino acids. The germline CDR1 and CDR2 sequences are SGDLS and YYNGEE. Trimming took off 3 bases at V and 3 bases at J, with 16 bases between the two ends. CDR3 sequence: CASSAGTSPHYEQYF. In DNA, the CDR3 is TGTGCCAGCAGCGCCGGGACTTCACCCCACTACGAGCAGTACTTC. Looking up the rest from reference TRBV9 and TRBJ2-7 gives the full variable domain: DSGVTQTPKHLITATGQRVTLRCSPRSGDLSVYWYQQSLDQGLQFLIQYYNGEERAKGNILERFSAQQFPDLHSELNLSSLELGDSALYFCASSAGTSPHYEQYFGPGTRLTVT.

In this sample, this clonotype turned up many times. The genes are TRBV28 and TRBJ2-7; 7 bases are shared with TRBD1. CDR1 and CDR2 (germline): MDHEN, SYDVKM. The CDR3 is 12 residues long. The chain's CDR3 is CPPGGSVREQYF. The CDR3 coding sequence is TGTCCCCCAGGGGGATCGGTACGCGAGCAGTACTTC. Combining the CDR3 with reference TRBV28 and TRBJ2-7 gives the whole variable domain DVKVTQSSRYLVKRTGEKVFLECVQDMDHENMFWYRQDPGLGLRLIYFSYDVKMKEKGDIPEGYSVSREKKERFSLILESASTNQTSMYLCPPGGSVREQYFGPGTRLTVT.

In its sample, this clonotype was seen many times. V and J are TRBV20-1 and TRBJ2-7; TRBD2 aligns across 10 bases. Unmatched junction bases numbered 4, after V lost 2 bases and J lost 0 bases. The germline gives CDR1 DFQATT, CDR2 SNEGSKA (reference sequence). The CDR3 is 15 amino acids. CDR3 in amino acids: CSARSSGGYSYEQYF. The CDR3 coding sequence is TGCAGTGCTAGATCTAGCGGGGGTTACTCCTACGAGCAGTACTTC.